A single sample is the source of the 20 T cell receptor beta chains below, sequenced in a study of cytomegalovirus exposure and HLA in healthy donors. Both 60 Vbeta primers and 13 Jbeta primers went into the PCR. The table came from immunoSEQ multiplex PCR; TCRdb's copy has only in-frame clones and leaves some out. The sample yields approximately 220,000 clones, roughly 75% seen once. What was sequenced was PBMCs. All receptors come from a woman in her twenties or thirties in good health and CMV-seronegative.

The chain carries TRBV6-6 and TRBJ2-1, with 11 bases identical to TRBD2. With 5 bases clipped from V and 6 bases from J, the junction kept 6 bases outside the gene matches. Germline V CDR1 and CDR2: MNHNY, SVGAGI (reference sequence). This CDR3 comprises 15 residues. The CDR3, as DNA: TGTGCCAGCAGTGCTACTAGCGGGGGAGGCAATGAGCAGTTCTTC. It codes for CASSATSGGGNEQFF.

The chain couples TRBV6-1 to TRBJ2-7; TRBD1 matches at 8 bases. The V gene's germline CDR1 is MNHNS and CDR2 SASEGT. The CDR3 has 15 amino acids. Unmatched junction bases numbered 7, after V lost 2 bases and J lost 4 bases. The CDR3 coding sequence is TGTGCCAGCAGTGAACAGGGGGCTGTACCGTACGAGCAGTACTTC. As protein: CASSEQGAVPYEQYF.

The rearrangement links TRBV27 to TRBJ1-5; possible D gene TRBD1, 5 bases. Germline CDR1 reads MNHEY; CDR2 reads SMNVEV (reference sequence). The CDR3 is 15 amino acids. V shed 0 bases and J shed 2 bases, with 8 bases lying between them. CDR3 sequence (DNA): TGTGCCAGCAGTTTATCGACAGTAGGCAATCAGCCCCAGCATTTT. Residues: CASSLSTVGNQPQHF.

The chain has TRBV14 and TRBJ2-1; D is undetermined. V was shortened by 3 bases and J by 5 bases, with 8 bases between the two germline ends. The germline CDR1 and CDR2 sequences are SGHDN and FVKESK. CDR3 length: 13 residues. The CDR3 DNA is TGTGCCAGCAGCCAGTCAGGCAACAATGAGCAGTTCTTC. This translates into CASSQSGNNEQFF.

This chain joins TRBV25-1 and TRBJ1-1, with a weak D call TRBD1 (6 bases). V dropped 4 bases and J dropped 7 bases, with 10 bases sitting between them. Germline V gene lookup returns CDR1 MGHDK and CDR2 SYGVNS. This CDR3 has 12 amino acids. CDR3 amino acids: CASSGQGFEAFF. The DNA for the CDR3 is TGTGCCAGCAGTGGCCAGGGGTTTGAAGCTTTCTTT.

The sample holds one count of this clone. The chain links TRBV25-1 to TRBJ2-5; TRBD2 agrees at 7 bases. V was clipped by 1 base and J by 5 bases; unmatched bases: 7. There are 15 residues in the CDR3. Looked up from germline, CDR1 is MGHDK and CDR2 is SYGVNS. Here the CDR3 reads CASSEWEGSGETQYF. The CDR3 bases are TGTGCCAGCAGTGAATGGGAGGGGTCGGGGGAGACCCAGTACTTC. The entire variable domain, with the rest obtained from reference TRBV25-1 and TRBJ2-5, is as follows: EADIYQTPRYLVIGTGKKITLECSQTMGHDKMYWYQQDPGMELHLIHYSYGVNSTEKGDLSSESTVSRIRTEHFPLTLESARPSHTSQYLCASSEWEGSGETQYFGPGTRLLVL.

The CDR3 coding sequence is TGTGCCAGCAGCTCGGGACTAGCGTACTCCTACGAGCAGTACTTC. It translates to CASSSGLAYSYEQYF. The chain combines TRBV7-3 with TRBJ2-7, with 10 positions matching TRBD2. Trimming cost V 4 bases and J 0 bases; bases outside gene matches: 3. CDR1 and CDR2 (germline): SGHTA, FQGTGA. CDR3 length: 15 amino acids.

The genes are TRBV5-6 and TRBJ1-6; D might be TRBD1 (6 bases). V lost 0 bases and J 6 bases, leaving 13 bases between the germline ends. The CDR3 sequence is 16 residues long. Germline V gene sequence: CDR1 SGHDT, CDR2 YYEEEE. The CDR3 spells CASSLAGGGPNSPLHF. CDR3 DNA: TGTGCCAGCAGCTTGGCCGGGGGGGGCCCTAATTCACCCCTCCACTTT.

The genes are TRBV19 and TRBJ2-5; D might be TRBD2 (6 bases). Trimming took off 3 bases at V and 1 base at J, with 9 bases between the two ends. The CDR3 runs to 14 residues. Germline V gene data show CDR1 as LNHDA and CDR2 as SQIVND (reference sequence). CDR3 region: CASSMSLAQETQYF. In nucleotides, the CDR3 is TGTGCCAGTAGTATGTCACTAGCCCAAGAGACCCAGTACTTC.

This clone was found a few times. The V and J genes are TRBV9 and TRBJ1-1, with D possibly TRBD1 on 5 matching bases. Germline loops: CDR1 SGDLS, CDR2 YYNGEE. The V end was cut by 5 bases, the J end by 0 bases, with 8 bases between. The CDR3 is made up of 13 amino acids. CDR3 protein: CASSRGLNTEAFF. In DNA form, the CDR3 reads TGTGCCAGCAGTAGGGGCCTGAACACTGAAGCTTTCTTT.

DNA for the CDR3: TGTGCCAGCAGTCTCGACAGGGTGAACACTGAAGCTTTCTTT. This translates into CASSLDRVNTEAFF. The genes are TRBV2 and TRBJ1-1; TRBD1 aligns across 7 bases. The CDR3 extends over 14 amino acids. Germline V CDR1 and CDR2: SNHLY, FYNNEI. V gave up 5 bases and J gave up 0 bases; unmatched junction bases: 3.

This clone was picked up a small number of times. The genes are TRBV11-1 and TRBJ2-5; D may be TRBD1 (6 bases). The germline V and J ends were trimmed by 2 bases and 2 bases, with 9 bases remaining between them. The CDR3 extends over 14 amino acids. CDR1 and CDR2 (germline): SGHAT, FQDESV (reference sequence). The CDR3: CASSLLTGQETQYF. As DNA, the CDR3 is TGTGCCAGCAGCTTACTGACAGGTCAAGAGACCCAGTACTTC.

A note on this clone: The sample has other DNA sequences that encode this CDR3 too. V and J are TRBV2 and TRBJ1-3; D may be TRBD1 (5 bases). Trimming shortened V by 3 bases and J by 0 bases, and 9 bases separated the two germline ends. This CDR3 comprises 15 residues. Germline CDR1 is SNHLY and CDR2 is FYNNEI. CDR3 sequence reads: CASSDQGSSGNTIYF. DNA of the CDR3: TGTGCCAGCAGTGATCAGGGAAGCTCTGGAAACACCATATATTTT.

The CDR3, as DNA: TGTGCCTGGAGTGTACAGACTAGCGGGGGGGCAGGTGAGCAGTTCTTC. Translating it yields CAWSVQTSGGAGEQFF. This rearrangement joins TRBV30 to TRBJ2-1, with 14 bases identical to TRBD2. This CDR3 is 16 amino acids long. The trim removed 0 bases at V and 9 bases at J, leaving 7 bases unmatched. Germline-derived CDR1 and CDR2 are GTSNPN and SVGIG (reference sequence).

V is TRBV10-3 and J is TRBJ2-7; D remains unclear. CDR3 length: 14 amino acids. Germline assignment: CDR1 ENHRY and CDR2 SYGVKD. Trimming removed 0 bases from V and 7 bases from J, with 13 bases in between. As DNA, the CDR3 is TGTGCCATCAGTGAGTCTCAGGCAGTAGTAGAGCAGTACTTC. Its protein product is CAISESQAVVEQYF.

This clone was observed a handful of times. Relative to the germline gene, one junction end is altered; a read error may explain this. Distinct nucleotide sequences in the sample also encode this CDR3. This chain joins TRBV4-1 and TRBJ2-2; 11 bases are a match to TRBD2. Germline values: CDR1 MGHRA, CDR2 YSYEKL. This CDR3 has 14 amino acids. The CDR3 sequence is CASFSGRDTGELFF. CDR3 sequence (DNA): TGTGCCAGCTTTAGCGGGAGGGACACCGGGGAGCTGTTTTTT.

The V and J genes are TRBV19 and TRBJ2-2; D is uncertain. Looked up from germline, CDR1 is LNHDA and CDR2 is SQIVND (reference sequence). This CDR3 is 11 amino acids long. The V end lost 4 bases, the J end lost 8 bases, and 5 bases lay between the germline ends. Here the CDR3 reads CASSSTGELFF. The CDR3 coding sequence is TGTGCCAGTAGTAGTACAGGGGAGCTGTTTTTT.

This chain joins TRBV7-2 and TRBJ2-5; TRBD1 matches 11 bases. Germline V gives CDR1 SGHTA, CDR2 FQGNSA. V shed 3 bases, J shed 5 bases, and the junction held 8 bases outside the gene matches. CDR3 length: 16 amino acids. CDR3 protein: CASSFSPGTGGETQYF. For the CDR3, the DNA is TGTGCCAGCAGCTTTTCCCCGGGGACAGGGGGTGAGACCCAGTACTTC.

The chain employs TRBV6-5 and TRBJ2-3; the D gene is possibly TRBD2 (6 bases). The CDR3 has 14 residues. V was cut by 2 bases and J by 4 bases, with 10 bases left in between. Germline CDR1 and CDR2: MNHEY and SVGAGI. CDR3 in DNA: TGTGCCAGCAGTTACCCGGGACTCCCAGATACGCAGTATTTT. Amino acid sequence: CASSYPGLPDTQYF.

V and J are TRBV4-1 and TRBJ2-1, with 15 bases lining up with TRBD2. V shed 4 bases, J shed 7 bases, and the junction held 8 bases outside the gene matches. This CDR3 is 17 amino acids long. In germline, CDR1 is MGHRA, CDR2 YSYEKL. The CDR3 reads CASSLRTSGGAANEQFF. CDR3 coding DNA: TGCGCCAGCAGCCTCCGGACTAGCGGGGGGGCGGCGAATGAGCAGTTCTTC.